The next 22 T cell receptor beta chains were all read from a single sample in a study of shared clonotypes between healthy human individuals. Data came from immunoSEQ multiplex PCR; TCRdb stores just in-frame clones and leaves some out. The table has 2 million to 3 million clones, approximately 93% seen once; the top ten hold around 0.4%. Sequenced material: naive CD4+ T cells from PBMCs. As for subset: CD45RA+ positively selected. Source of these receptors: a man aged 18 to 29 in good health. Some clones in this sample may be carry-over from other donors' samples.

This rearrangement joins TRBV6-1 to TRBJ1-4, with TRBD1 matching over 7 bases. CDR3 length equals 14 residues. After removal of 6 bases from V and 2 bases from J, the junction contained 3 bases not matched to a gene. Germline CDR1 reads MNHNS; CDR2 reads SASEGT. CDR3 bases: TGTGCCAGCAGGAAGGACAGGACTAATGAAAAACTGTTTTTT. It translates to CASRKDRTNEKLFF.

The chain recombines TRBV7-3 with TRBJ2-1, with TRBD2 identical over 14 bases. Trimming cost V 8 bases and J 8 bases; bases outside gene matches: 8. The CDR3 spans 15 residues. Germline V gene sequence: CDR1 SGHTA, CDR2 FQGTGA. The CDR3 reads CASAPTSGRVYEQFF. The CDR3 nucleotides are TGTGCCAGCGCCCCGACTAGCGGGAGGGTTTATGAGCAGTTCTTC.

The CDR3 protein is CASSSGTSFSYEQYF. The CDR3 bases are TGTGCCAGCAGTTCCGGGACTAGCTTCTCCTACGAGCAGTACTTC. The J gene is TRBJ2-7, the V gene TRBV7-2, with TRBD2 matching 9 bases. Germline lookup yields CDR1 SGHTA and CDR2 FQGNSA. CDR3 length: 15 amino acids. The trim removed 6 bases at V and 0 bases at J, leaving 6 bases unmatched.

The CDR3 DNA reads TGTGCCTGGAGGCGAGGTACCGGAGGGGAGGGTAGCAATCAGCCCCAGCATTTT. It is translated as CAWRRGTGGEGSNQPQHF. The rearrangement uses TRBV30 and TRBJ1-5; the D gene is possibly TRBD1 (5 bases). The CDR3 has 18 residues. In germline, CDR1 is GTSNPN, CDR2 SVGIG (reference sequence). V dropped 3 bases and J dropped 0 bases, with 21 bases sitting between them.

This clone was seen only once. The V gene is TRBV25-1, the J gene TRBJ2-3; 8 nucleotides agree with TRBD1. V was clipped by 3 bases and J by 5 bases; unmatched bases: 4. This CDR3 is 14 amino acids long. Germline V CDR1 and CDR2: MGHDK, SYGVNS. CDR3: CASSEWTGRDTQYF. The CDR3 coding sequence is TGTGCCAGCAGTGAGTGGACAGGGAGAGATACGCAGTATTTT.

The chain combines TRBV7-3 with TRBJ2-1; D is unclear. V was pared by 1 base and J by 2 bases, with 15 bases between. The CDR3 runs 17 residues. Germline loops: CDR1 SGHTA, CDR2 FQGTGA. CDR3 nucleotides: TGTGCCAGCAGCTTAAATCCAGACCCACAAACCTACAATGAGCAGTTCTTC. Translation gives CASSLNPDPQTYNEQFF.

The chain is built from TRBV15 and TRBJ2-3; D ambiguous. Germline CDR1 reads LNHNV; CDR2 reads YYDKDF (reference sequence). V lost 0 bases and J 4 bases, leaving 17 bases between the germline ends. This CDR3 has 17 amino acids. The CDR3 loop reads CATSREKRPVFPDTQYF. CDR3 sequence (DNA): TGTGCCACCAGCAGAGAAAAGAGACCCGTGTTTCCAGATACGCAGTATTTT. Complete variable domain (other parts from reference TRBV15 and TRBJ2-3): DAMVIQNPRYQVTQFGKPVTLSCSQTLNHNVMYWYQQKSSQAPKLLFHYYDKDFNNEADTPDNFQSRRPNTSFCFLDIRSPGLGDTAMYLCATSREKRPVFPDTQYFGPGTRLTVL.

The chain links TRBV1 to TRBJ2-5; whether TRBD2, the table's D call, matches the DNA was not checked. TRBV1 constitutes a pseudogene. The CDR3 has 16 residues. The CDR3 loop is CTSSQVHVGERETQYF. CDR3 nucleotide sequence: TGCACCAGCAGCCAAGTGCATGTGGGAGAGCGGGAGACCCAGTACTTC.

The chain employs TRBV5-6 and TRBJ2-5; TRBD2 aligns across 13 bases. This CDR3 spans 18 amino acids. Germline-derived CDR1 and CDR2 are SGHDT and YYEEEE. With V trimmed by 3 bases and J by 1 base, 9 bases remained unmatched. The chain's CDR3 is CASSWTSGREWGQETQYF. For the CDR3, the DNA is TGTGCCAGCAGCTGGACTAGCGGGAGAGAATGGGGCCAAGAGACCCAGTACTTC.

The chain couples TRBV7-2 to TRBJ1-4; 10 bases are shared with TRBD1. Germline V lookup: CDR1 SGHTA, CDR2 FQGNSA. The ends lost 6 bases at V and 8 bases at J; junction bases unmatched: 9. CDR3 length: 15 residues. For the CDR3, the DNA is TGTGCCAGCAGTTCCCCGGGACAGGGGCGAGAAAAACTGTTTTTT. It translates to CASSSPGQGREKLFF.

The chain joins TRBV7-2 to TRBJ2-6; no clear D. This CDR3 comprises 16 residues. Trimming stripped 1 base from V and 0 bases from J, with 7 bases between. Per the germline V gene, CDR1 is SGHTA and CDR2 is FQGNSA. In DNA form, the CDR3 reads TGTGCCAGCAGCTTAGGGGTCAACTCTGGGGCCAACGTCCTGACTTTC. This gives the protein CASSLGVNSGANVLTF.

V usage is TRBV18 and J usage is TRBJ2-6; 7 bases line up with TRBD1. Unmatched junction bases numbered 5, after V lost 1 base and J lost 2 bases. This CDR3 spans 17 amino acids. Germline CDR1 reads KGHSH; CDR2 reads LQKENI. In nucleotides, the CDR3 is TGTGCCAGCTCACCACAGGGGGCCAATCCTGGGGCCAACGTCCTGACTTTC. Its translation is CASSPQGANPGANVLTF. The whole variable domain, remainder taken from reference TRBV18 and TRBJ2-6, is NAGVMQNPRHLVRRRGQEARLRCSPMKGHSHVYWYRQLPEEGLKFMVYLQKENIIDESGMPKERFSAEFPKEGPSILRIQQVVRGDSAAYFCASSPQGANPGANVLTFGAGSRLTVL.

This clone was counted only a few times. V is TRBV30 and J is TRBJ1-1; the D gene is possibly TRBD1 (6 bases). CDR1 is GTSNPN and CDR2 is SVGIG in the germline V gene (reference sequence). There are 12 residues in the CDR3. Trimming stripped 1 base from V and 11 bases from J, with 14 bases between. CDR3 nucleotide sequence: TGTGCCTGGAGTGAACCCGGGAGGGGGGCTTTCTTT. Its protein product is CAWSEPGRGAFF.

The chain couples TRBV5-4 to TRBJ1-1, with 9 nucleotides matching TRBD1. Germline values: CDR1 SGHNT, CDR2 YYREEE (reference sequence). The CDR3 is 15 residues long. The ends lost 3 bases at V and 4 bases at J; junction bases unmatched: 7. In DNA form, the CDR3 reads TGTGCCAGCAGCTCTTCTAAGACAGGGGGCACTGAAGCTTTCTTT. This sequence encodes CASSSSKTGGTEAFF.

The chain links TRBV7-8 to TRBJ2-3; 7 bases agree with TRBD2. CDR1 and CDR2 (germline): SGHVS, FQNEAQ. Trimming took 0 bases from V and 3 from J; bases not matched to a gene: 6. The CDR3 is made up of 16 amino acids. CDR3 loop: CASSLALSGYTDTQYF. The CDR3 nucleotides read TGTGCCAGCAGCTTAGCGCTTAGCGGGTATACAGATACGCAGTATTTT.

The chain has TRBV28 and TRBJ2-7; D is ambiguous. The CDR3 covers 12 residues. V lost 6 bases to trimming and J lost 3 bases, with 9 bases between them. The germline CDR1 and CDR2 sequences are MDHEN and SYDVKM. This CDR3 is CASRDGNYEQYF. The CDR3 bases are TGTGCCAGCAGGGACGGTAACTACGAGCAGTACTTC.

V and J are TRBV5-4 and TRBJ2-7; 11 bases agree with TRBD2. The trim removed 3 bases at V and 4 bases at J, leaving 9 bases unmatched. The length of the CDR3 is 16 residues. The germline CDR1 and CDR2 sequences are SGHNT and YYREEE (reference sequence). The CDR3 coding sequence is TGTGCCAGCAGCTCGGGCAATAGCGGGAGGGGGTACGAGCAGTACTTC. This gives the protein CASSSGNSGRGYEQYF.

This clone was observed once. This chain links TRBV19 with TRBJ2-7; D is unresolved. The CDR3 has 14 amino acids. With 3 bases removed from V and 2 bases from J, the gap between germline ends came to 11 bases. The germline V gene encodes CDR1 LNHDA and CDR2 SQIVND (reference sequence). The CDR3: CASSIPGGAYEQYF. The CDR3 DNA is TGTGCCAGTAGTATTCCCGGCGGAGCCTACGAGCAGTACTTC.

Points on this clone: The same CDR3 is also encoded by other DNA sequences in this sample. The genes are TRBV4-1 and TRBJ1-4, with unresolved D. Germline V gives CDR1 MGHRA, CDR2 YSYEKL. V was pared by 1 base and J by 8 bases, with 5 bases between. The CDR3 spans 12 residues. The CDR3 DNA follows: TGCGCCAGCAGCCAAGTAGAAGAAAAACTGTTTTTT. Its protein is CASSQVEEKLFF.

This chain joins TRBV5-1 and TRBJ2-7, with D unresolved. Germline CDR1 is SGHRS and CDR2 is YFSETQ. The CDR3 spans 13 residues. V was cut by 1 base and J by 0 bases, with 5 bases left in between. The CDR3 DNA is TGCGCCAGCAGCTTGTTAGCCTCCTACGAGCAGTACTTC. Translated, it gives CASSLLASYEQYF.

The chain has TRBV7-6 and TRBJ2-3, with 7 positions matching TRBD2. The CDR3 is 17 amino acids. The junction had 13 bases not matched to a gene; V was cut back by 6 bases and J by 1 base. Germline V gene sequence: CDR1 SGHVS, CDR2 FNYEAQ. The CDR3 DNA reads TGTGCCAGCAGTTCAACTGGCGGGAGCCGGGGCACAGATACGCAGTATTTT. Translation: CASSSTGGSRGTDTQYF.

The DNA of the CDR3 is TGTGCCAGCAGCTCCGCCGGGACAGCACTACGATACACAGATACGCAGTATTTT. Translating it yields CASSSAGTALRYTDTQYF. This chain joins TRBV28 and TRBJ2-3, with TRBD1 identical over 7 bases. V shed 6 bases, J shed 2 bases, and the junction held 17 bases outside the gene matches. The CDR3 is 18 residues long. Germline V gene data show CDR1 as MDHEN and CDR2 as SYDVKM.